Each of the 24 T cell receptor beta chains below was sequenced from the same sample in a study of cytomegalovirus exposure and HLA in healthy donors. Use of 60 Vbeta and 13 Jbeta primers characterized the PCR. Profiling relied on immunoSEQ multiplex PCR, and the TCRdb table lists in-frame clones only, not all of them. Of approximately 150,000 clones in the sample, 70% to 80% were seen once. What was sequenced was PBMCs. These receptors all stem from a man aged 18 to 30 in good health and CMV-seropositive.

The rearrangement uses TRBV30 and TRBJ2-5; no definite D call. The CDR3 is 13 amino acids. CDR1 is GTSNPN, CDR2 SVGIG, per germline (reference sequence). Trimming left V 4 bases short and J 2 bases short, with 11 bases between. For the CDR3, the DNA is TGTGCCTGGAATCGAGGAGTGCAAGAGACCCAGTACTTC. This gives the protein CAWNRGVQETQYF.

This clone was recorded once. V and J are TRBV7-8 and TRBJ2-7; 7 nucleotides align to TRBD1. This CDR3 comprises 15 residues. The germline V gene encodes CDR1 SGHVS and CDR2 FQNEAQ. The trim removed 1 base at V and 4 bases at J, leaving 7 bases unmatched. The CDR3 nucleotides read TGTGCCAGCAGCTTAGTCCGCCAGGGGGAATACGAGCAGTACTTC. Translation: CASSLVRQGEYEQYF.

The rearrangement links TRBV5-1 to TRBJ2-5, with 12 bases matching TRBD2. V lost 4 bases and J lost 4; bases outside the gene matches: 2. Germline CDR1 and CDR2: SGHRS and YFSETQ. The CDR3 totals 14 residues. The CDR3 spells CASSPGLAGETQYF. In DNA, the CDR3 is TGCGCCAGCAGCCCGGGACTAGCGGGAGAGACCCAGTACTTC.

The gene calls are TRBV5-8 and TRBJ2-3; 7 bases align to TRBD2. The CDR3 contains 14 residues. V lost 4 bases, J lost 0 bases, and 2 bases stayed unmatched. Germline lookup yields CDR1 SGHTS and CDR2 YDEGEE. The CDR3 is CASSQRGSTDTQYF. CDR3 bases: TGTGCCAGCAGCCAGCGGGGAAGCACAGATACGCAGTATTTT.

The sample holds a few counts of this clone. CDR3 DNA sequence: TGCGCCAGCAGCTCCCGGACTAGGGACACCGGGGAGCTGTTTTTT. This sequence encodes CASSSRTRDTGELFF. The chain has TRBV4-1 and TRBJ2-2, with TRBD2 identical over 7 bases. Unmatched junction bases numbered 6, after V lost 5 bases and J lost 3 bases. The CDR3 has 15 residues. CDR1 and CDR2 (germline): MGHRA, YSYEKL.

For the CDR3, the DNA is TGTGCCAGCAGCCCTCCCAGGTTACCCGGGGAGCTGTTTTTT. Encoded protein: CASSPPRLPGELFF. The V and J genes are TRBV9 and TRBJ2-2; D gene uncertain. The CDR3 covers 14 residues. The V gene's germline CDR1 is SGDLS and CDR2 YYNGEE. Trimming removed 4 bases from V and 6 bases from J, with 13 bases in between.

This clone turned up a few times. The chain employs TRBV2 and TRBJ2-2, with D unresolved. V lost 2 bases and J 4 bases, leaving 8 bases between the germline ends. This CDR3 comprises 14 residues. In germline, CDR1 is SNHLY, CDR2 FYNNEI. As DNA, the CDR3 is TGTGCCAGCAGTGAAAGCGCCGGCACCGGGGAGCTGTTTTTT. Translation: CASSESAGTGELFF.

The chain links TRBV27 to TRBJ2-7, with D uncertain. Germline V gene lookup returns CDR1 MNHEY and CDR2 SMNVEV (reference sequence). This CDR3 has 13 amino acids. The V end was cut by 5 bases, the J end by 6 bases, with 14 bases between. The CDR3 loop reads CASSPPKAGEQYF. DNA of the CDR3: TGTGCCAGCAGTCCCCCCAAAGCAGGCGAGCAGTACTTC.

The chain employs TRBV4-1 and TRBJ2-7, with D perhaps matching TRBD2 (6 bases). The V gene's germline CDR1 is MGHRA and CDR2 YSYEKL. V was clipped by 1 base and J by 4 bases, with 11 bases between them. The length of the CDR3 is 14 residues. DNA of the CDR3: TGCGCCAGCAGCCAAGTTGGGGAGGCTTACGAGCAGTACTTC. Amino acids: CASSQVGEAYEQYF.

V and J are TRBV5-4 and TRBJ2-7; 8 bases fit TRBD2. This CDR3 has 15 residues. V lost 0 bases and J lost 5; bases outside the gene matches: 7. Germline lookup yields CDR1 SGHNT and CDR2 YYREEE (reference sequence). CDR3 coding DNA: TGTGCCAGCAGCTTGGATGAGCGGGAGTTTGACGAGCAGTACTTC. This gives the protein CASSLDEREFDEQYF.

The chain is built from TRBV9 and TRBJ1-1; 8 bases agree with TRBD1. This CDR3 is 14 amino acids long. CDR1 is SGDLS and CDR2 is YYNGEE in the germline V gene. Germline trimming cut 0 bases from V and 5 bases from J; bases unmatched to any gene: 3. CDR3: CASSVGGDRTEAFF. For the CDR3, the DNA is TGTGCCAGCAGCGTAGGGGGGGACAGGACTGAAGCTTTCTTT. Filled out from reference TRBV9 and TRBJ1-1, the complete variable domain reads DSGVTQTPKHLITATGQRVTLRCSPRSGDLSVYWYQQSLDQGLQFLIQYYNGEERAKGNILERFSAQQFPDLHSELNLSSLELGDSALYFCASSVGGDRTEAFFGQGTRLTVV.

The V and J genes are TRBV2 and TRBJ1-5; D may be TRBD1 (6 bases). Germline values: CDR1 SNHLY, CDR2 FYNNEI. The CDR3 is 13 amino acids. The V end lost 7 bases, the J end lost 3 bases, and 10 bases lay between the germline ends. CDR3 in DNA: TGTGCCAGCAATCGGGACAACAATCAGCCCCAGCATTTT. This sequence encodes CASNRDNNQPQHF.

This chain uses TRBV5-1 with TRBJ2-5, with 7 bases matching TRBD1. The J call may not be correct, given that the DNA end is closer to TRBJ2-7. This CDR3 has 16 residues. The germline V gene has CDR1 SGHRS and CDR2 YFSETQ. CDR3 DNA: TGCGCCAGCAGCAAGACCGGGACAGAGAGCTCCTACGAGCAGTACTTC. Its protein product is CASSKTGTESSYEQYF.

The J gene is TRBJ2-1, the V gene TRBV9, with 10 nucleotides matching TRBD1. The length of the CDR3 is 18 residues. The V gene end was trimmed by 2 bases and the J gene end by 5 bases; junction bases not matched to a gene: 13. CDR1 and CDR2 from the germline V gene are SGDLS and YYNGEE. The CDR3 loop is CASSVRDRGLSDHNEQFF. As DNA, the CDR3 is TGTGCCAGCAGCGTCCGGGACAGGGGCCTTTCCGACCACAATGAGCAGTTCTTC.

This chain joins TRBV18 and TRBJ2-5; no clear D gene. Trimming pared 3 bases from V and 5 bases from J, leaving 19 bases between. Per germline, CDR1 KGHSH and CDR2 LQKENI. This CDR3 is built from 16 residues. CDR3 protein: CASSPGPGPPRETQYF. In DNA form, the CDR3 reads TGTGCCAGCTCACCCGGTCCCGGCCCGCCCAGGGAGACCCAGTACTTC.

The rearrangement joins TRBV6-1 to TRBJ2-3; TRBD2 might be the D (6 bases). The V and J ends lost 5 bases and 2 bases respectively, with 11 bases between them. The CDR3 is made up of 14 amino acids. Germline V gene lookup returns CDR1 MNHNS and CDR2 SASEGT. The CDR3 reads CASSSGLFTDTQYF. For the CDR3, the DNA is TGTGCCAGCAGTTCTGGACTATTCACAGATACGCAGTATTTT.

The V gene is TRBV7-3, the J gene TRBJ2-5; D remains ambiguous. V was shortened by 5 bases and J by 1 base, with 8 bases between the two germline ends. CDR3 length equals 13 residues. The V gene's germline CDR1 is SGHTA and CDR2 FQGTGA. Here the CDR3 DNA reads TGTGCCAGCAGCCCCTCTTTCCAAGAGACCCAGTACTTC. Translated: CASSPSFQETQYF.

This clone was detected only a few times. The rearrangement links TRBV20-1 to TRBJ2-7; D is unclear. The V end was cut by 6 bases, the J end by 3 bases, with 6 bases between. The CDR3 length is 10 residues. CDR1 and CDR2 (germline): DFQATT, SNEGSKA (reference sequence). CDR3 sequence: CSAVDYEQYF. CDR3 nucleotides: TGCAGTGCAGTAGACTACGAGCAGTACTTC.

This chain joins TRBV4-1 and TRBJ1-1; no firm D call. This CDR3 is built from 12 residues. Germline V gene lookup returns CDR1 MGHRA and CDR2 YSYEKL. Trimming pared 4 bases from V and 8 bases from J, leaving 11 bases between. This CDR3 reads CASSREFQEAFF. CDR3 nucleotide sequence: TGCGCCAGCAGCCGAGAATTTCAGGAAGCTTTCTTT.

This chain uses TRBV5-1 with TRBJ2-1, with 11 bases aligning to TRBD2. Germline V gene data show CDR1 as SGHRS and CDR2 as YFSETQ. This CDR3 region has 16 residues. V shed 2 bases and J 6 bases; nucleotides not matched to a gene: 7. CDR3 sequence reads: CASSLLLAGDINEQFF. Here the CDR3 DNA reads TGCGCCAGCAGCTTACTACTAGCGGGAGATATCAATGAGCAGTTCTTC.

The J gene is TRBJ2-7, the V gene TRBV4-1, with 11 bases matching TRBD2. The germline V gene encodes CDR1 MGHRA and CDR2 YSYEKL. This CDR3 has 17 amino acids. V lost 0 bases to trimming and J lost 0 bases; unmatched junction nucleotides: 4. CDR3 coding DNA: TGCGCCAGCAGCCAAGACTTAGCGGGAGGGTCCTCCTACGAGCAGTACTTC. Protein product: CASSQDLAGGSSYEQYF.

The J gene is TRBJ2-7, the V gene TRBV30, with D possibly being TRBD2 (5 bases). CDR1 GTSNPN and CDR2 SVGIG come from the germline V gene (reference sequence). V lost 3 bases and J lost 6, with 12 bases in between. This CDR3 spans 12 amino acids. The CDR3 is CAWRRVESEQYF. The CDR3 DNA reads TGTGCCTGGAGGAGGGTGGAGTCCGAGCAGTACTTC. Filled out from reference TRBV30 and TRBJ2-7, the complete variable domain reads SQTIHQWPATLVQPVGSPLSLECTVEGTSNPNLYWYRQAAGRGLQLLFYSVGIGQISSEVPQNLSASRPQDRQFILSSKKLLLSDSGFYLCAWRRVESEQYFGPGTRLTVT.

Concerning this clone: The sample contains more than one DNA sequence encoding this CDR3. V gene TRBV2 combines with J gene TRBJ2-7; D is perhaps TRBD1 (6 bases). The CDR3 runs to 14 residues. Deletions cut 1 base from V and 3 bases from J, with 10 bases between. CDR1 is SNHLY, CDR2 FYNNEI, per germline. The CDR3 reads CASSEDRASYEQYF. For the CDR3, the DNA is TGTGCCAGCAGTGAAGACAGGGCTAGCTACGAGCAGTACTTC.

This rearrangement joins TRBV6-5 to TRBJ2-2; 8 positions match TRBD1. The V and J ends lost 6 bases and 6 bases, in that order; junction bases with no gene match: 6. The germline V gene has CDR1 MNHEY and CDR2 SVGAGI. The length of the CDR3 is 14 residues. The CDR3 region is CASSLRTGPGELFF. The CDR3 DNA is TGTGCCAGCAGCCTTAGGACAGGGCCCGGGGAGCTGTTTTTT.